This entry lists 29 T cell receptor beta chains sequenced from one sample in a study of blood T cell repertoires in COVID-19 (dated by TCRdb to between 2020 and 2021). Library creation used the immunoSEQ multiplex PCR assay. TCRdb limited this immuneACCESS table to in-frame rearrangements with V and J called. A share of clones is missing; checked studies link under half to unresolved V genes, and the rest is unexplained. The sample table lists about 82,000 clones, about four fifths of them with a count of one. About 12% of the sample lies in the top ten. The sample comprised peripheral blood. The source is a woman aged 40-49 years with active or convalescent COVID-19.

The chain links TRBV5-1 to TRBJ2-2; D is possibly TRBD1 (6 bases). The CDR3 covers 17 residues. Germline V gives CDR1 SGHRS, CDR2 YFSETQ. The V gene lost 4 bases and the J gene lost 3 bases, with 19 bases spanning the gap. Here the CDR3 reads CASSVSGTRHYTGELFF. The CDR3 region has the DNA TGCGCCAGCAGCGTTTCCGGGACACGCCATTACACCGGGGAGCTGTTTTTT.

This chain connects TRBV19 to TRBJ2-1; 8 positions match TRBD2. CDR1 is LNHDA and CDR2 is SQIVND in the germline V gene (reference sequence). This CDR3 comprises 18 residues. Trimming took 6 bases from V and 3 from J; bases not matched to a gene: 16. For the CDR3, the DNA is TGTGCCAGTAGCCATGCCCCCAGGACTAGCATCCACTACAATGAGCAGTTCTTC. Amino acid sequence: CASSHAPRTSIHYNEQFF.

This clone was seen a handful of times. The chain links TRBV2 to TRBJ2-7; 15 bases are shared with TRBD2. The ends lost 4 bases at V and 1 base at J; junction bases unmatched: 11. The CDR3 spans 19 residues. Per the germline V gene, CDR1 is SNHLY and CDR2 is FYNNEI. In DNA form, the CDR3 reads TGTGCCAGCAGTGGGACTAGCGGGGGGGCAGTTACATTATCCTACGAGCAGTACTTC. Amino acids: CASSGTSGGAVTLSYEQYF.

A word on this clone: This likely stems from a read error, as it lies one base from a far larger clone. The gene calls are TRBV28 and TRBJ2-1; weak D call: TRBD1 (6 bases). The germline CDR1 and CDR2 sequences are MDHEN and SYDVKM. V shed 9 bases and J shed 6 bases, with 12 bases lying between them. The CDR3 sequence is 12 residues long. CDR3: CARLDRGNEQFF. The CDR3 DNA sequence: TGTGCCAGGTTGGACAGAGGCAATGAGCAGTTCTTC.

This CDR3 is CASSQDGSGRAGANVLTF. The CDR3 region has the DNA TGTGCCAGCAGCCAAGATGGGTCGGGTCGAGCTGGGGCCAACGTCCTGACTTTC. The chain links TRBV4-2 to TRBJ2-6, with D unresolved. The germline gives CDR1 LGHNA, CDR2 YNFKEQ. The CDR3 sequence is 18 residues long. Trimming removed 0 bases at V and 2 bases at J, with 14 bases between.

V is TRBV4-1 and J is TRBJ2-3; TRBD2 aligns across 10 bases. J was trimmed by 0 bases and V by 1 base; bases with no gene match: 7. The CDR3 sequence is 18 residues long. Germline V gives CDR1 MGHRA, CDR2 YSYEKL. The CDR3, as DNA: TGCGCCAGCAGCCAAGCACCAGGACTAGCGGAGAGCACAGATACGCAGTATTTT. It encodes CASSQAPGLAESTDTQYF.

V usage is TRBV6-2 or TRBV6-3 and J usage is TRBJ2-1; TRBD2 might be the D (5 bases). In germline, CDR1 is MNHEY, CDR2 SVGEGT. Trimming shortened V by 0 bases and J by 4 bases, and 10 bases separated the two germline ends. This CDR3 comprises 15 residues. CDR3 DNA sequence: TGTGCCAGCAGTTACTCGCAGGACTCATACAATGAGCAGTTCTTC. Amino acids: CASSYSQDSYNEQFF.

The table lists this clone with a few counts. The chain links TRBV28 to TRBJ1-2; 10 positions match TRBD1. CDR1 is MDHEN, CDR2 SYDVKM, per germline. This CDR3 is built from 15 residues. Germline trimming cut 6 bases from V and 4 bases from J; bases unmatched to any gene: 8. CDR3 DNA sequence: TGTGCCAGCAGAAACGACAGGGGGCTCCTCTATGGCTACACCTTC. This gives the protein CASRNDRGLLYGYTF.

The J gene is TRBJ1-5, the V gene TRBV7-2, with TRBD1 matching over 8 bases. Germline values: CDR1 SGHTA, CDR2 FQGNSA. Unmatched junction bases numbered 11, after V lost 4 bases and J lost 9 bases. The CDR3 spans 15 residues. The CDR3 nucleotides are TGTGCCAGCAGCTCGGGACAGGTCTGGGGTAGGCCCCAGCATTTT. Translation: CASSSGQVWGRPQHF. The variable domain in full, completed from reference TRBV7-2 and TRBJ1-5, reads GAGVSQSPSNKVTEKGKDVELRCDPISGHTALYWYRQSLGQGLEFLIYFQGNSAPDKSGLPSDRFSAERTGGSVSTLTIQRTQQEDSAVYLCASSSGQVWGRPQHFGDGTRLSIL.

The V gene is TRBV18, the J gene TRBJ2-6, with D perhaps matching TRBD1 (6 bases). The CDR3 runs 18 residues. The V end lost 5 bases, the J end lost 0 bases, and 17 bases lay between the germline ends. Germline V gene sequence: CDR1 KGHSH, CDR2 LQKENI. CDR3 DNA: TGTGCCAGCTCATCTACAGGGTCTGGGGTCTCTGGGGCCAACGTCCTGACTTTC. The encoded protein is CASSSTGSGVSGANVLTF.

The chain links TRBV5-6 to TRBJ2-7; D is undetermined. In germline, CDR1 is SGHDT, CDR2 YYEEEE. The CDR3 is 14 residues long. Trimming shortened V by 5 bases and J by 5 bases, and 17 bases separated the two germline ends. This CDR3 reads CASSRSLFRHEQYF. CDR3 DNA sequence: TGTGCCAGCAGTAGAAGTCTCTTCCGTCACGAGCAGTACTTC.

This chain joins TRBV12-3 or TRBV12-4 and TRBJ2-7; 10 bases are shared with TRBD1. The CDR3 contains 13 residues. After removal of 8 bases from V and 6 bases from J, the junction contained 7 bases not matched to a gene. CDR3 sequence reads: CASRQGAWSEQYF. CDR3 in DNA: TGTGCCAGCCGACAGGGGGCATGGTCCGAGCAGTACTTC.

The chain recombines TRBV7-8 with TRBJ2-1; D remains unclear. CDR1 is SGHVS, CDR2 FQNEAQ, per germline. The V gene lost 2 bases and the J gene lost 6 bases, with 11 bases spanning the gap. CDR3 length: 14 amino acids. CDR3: CASSLRVSRNEQFF. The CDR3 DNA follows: TGTGCCAGCAGCTTACGGGTATCGCGCAATGAGCAGTTCTTC.

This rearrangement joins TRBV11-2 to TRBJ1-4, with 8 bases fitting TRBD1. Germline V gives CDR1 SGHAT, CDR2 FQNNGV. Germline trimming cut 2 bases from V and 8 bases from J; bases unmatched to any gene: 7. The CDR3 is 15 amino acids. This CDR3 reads CASSLSQGAREKLFF. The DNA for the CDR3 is TGTGCCAGCAGCTTATCCCAGGGGGCGAGGGAAAAACTGTTTTTT.

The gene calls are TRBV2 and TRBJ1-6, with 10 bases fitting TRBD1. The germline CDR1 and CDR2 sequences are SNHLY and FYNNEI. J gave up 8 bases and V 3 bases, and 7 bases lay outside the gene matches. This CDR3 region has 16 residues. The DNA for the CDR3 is TGTGCCAGCAGTGAGCGCGGGGACAGGGGCTATTCACCCCTCCACTTT. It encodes CASSERGDRGYSPLHF.

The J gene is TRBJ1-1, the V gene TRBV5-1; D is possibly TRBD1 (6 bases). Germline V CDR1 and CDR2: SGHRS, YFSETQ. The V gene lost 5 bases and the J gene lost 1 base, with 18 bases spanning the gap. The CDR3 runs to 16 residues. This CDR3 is CASRPGQLLKNTEAFF. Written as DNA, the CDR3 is TGCGCCAGCAGACCAGGACAGCTACTAAAGAACACTGAAGCTTTCTTT.

The CDR3: CASSQGLAQETQYF. DNA for the CDR3: TGCGCCAGCAGCCAAGGATTAGCCCAGGAGACCCAGTACTTC. The rearrangement links TRBV4-3 to TRBJ2-5, with no clear D. The CDR3 has 14 amino acids. V shed 1 base and J shed 5 bases, with 11 bases lying between them. The V gene's germline CDR1 is LGHNA and CDR2 YSLEER.

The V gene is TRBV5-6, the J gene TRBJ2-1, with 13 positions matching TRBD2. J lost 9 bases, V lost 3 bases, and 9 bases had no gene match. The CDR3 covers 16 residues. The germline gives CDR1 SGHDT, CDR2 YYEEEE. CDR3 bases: TGTGCCAGCAGCTCCCAACCGGGACTAGCGGGAATTGAGCAGTTCTTC. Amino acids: CASSSQPGLAGIEQFF. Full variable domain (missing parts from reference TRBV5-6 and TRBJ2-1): DAGVTQSPTHLIKTRGQQVTLRCSPKSGHDTVSWYQQALGQGPQFIFQYYEEEERQRGNFPDRFSGHQFPNYSSELNVNALLLGDSALYLCASSSQPGLAGIEQFFGPGTRLTVL.

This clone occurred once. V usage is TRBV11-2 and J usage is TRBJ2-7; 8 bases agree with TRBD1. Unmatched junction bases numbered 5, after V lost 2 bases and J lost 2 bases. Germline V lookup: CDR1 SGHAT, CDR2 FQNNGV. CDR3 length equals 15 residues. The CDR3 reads CASSLSDRAAYEQYF. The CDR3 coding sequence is TGTGCCAGCAGCTTATCGGACAGGGCCGCCTACGAGCAGTACTTC.

CDR3 sequence: CASSLGSEYGYTF. CDR3 DNA sequence: TGCGCCAGCAGCTTGGGGTCGGAGTATGGCTACACCTTC. The rearrangement uses TRBV5-1 and TRBJ1-2; D is unresolved. Between the trimmed V and J ends, which lost 0 bases and 5 bases, there was a span of 8 bases. This CDR3 is built from 13 residues. Per the germline V gene, CDR1 is SGHRS and CDR2 is YFSETQ.

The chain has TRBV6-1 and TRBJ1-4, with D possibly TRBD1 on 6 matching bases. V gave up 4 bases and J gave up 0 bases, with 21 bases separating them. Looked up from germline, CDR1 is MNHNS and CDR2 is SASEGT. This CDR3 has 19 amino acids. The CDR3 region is CASSARIAQGTPTNEKLFF. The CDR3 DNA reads TGTGCCAGCAGTGCCCGAATAGCCCAGGGGACCCCAACTAATGAAAAACTGTTTTTT.

DNA of the CDR3: TGTGCCTGGAGTGCGATACAGGGGTTCGCGCAGTATTTT. This codes for CAWSAIQGFAQYF. This chain joins TRBV30 and TRBJ2-3; 7 bases are shared with TRBD1. The ends lost 1 base at V and 10 bases at J; junction bases unmatched: 8. The CDR3 spans 13 residues. Germline CDR1 GTSNPN, CDR2 SVGIG (reference sequence).

The CDR3 here is CASSSSLAGGQTQYF. The DNA for the CDR3 is TGTGCCAGCAGCTCTTCACTAGCGGGGGGTCAAACGCAGTATTTT. The chain has TRBV5-8 and TRBJ2-3; 12 positions match TRBD2. Germline CDR1 reads SGHTS; CDR2 reads YDEGEE. The CDR3 sequence is 15 residues long. V lost 3 bases, J lost 9 bases, and 8 bases stayed unmatched.

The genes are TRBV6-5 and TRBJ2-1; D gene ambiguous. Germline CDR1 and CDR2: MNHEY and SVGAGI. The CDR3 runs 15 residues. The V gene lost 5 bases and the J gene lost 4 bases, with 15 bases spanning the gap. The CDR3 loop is CASSRHPNGYNEQFF. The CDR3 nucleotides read TGTGCCAGCAGTAGACACCCCAATGGTTACAATGAGCAGTTCTTC.

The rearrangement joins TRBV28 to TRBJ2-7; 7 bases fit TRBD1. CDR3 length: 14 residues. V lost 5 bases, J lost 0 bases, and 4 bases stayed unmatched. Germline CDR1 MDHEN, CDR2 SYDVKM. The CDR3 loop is CASSTPGGSYEQYF. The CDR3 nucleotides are TGTGCCAGCAGTACCCCAGGGGGCTCCTACGAGCAGTACTTC.

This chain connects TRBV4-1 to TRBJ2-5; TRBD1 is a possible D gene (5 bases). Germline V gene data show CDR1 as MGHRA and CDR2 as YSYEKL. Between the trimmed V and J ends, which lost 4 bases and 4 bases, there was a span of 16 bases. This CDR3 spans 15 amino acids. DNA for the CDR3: TGCGCCAGCAGCCGGACAATATCTATGTCAGAGACCCAGTACTTC. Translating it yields CASSRTISMSETQYF.

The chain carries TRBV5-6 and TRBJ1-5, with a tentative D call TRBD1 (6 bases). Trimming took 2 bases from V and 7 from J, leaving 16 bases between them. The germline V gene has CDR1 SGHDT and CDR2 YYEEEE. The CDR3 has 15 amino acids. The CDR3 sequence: CASSLGAQGNQPQHF. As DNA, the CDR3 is TGTGCCAGCAGCTTAGGGGCACAGGGTAACCAGCCCCAGCATTTT.

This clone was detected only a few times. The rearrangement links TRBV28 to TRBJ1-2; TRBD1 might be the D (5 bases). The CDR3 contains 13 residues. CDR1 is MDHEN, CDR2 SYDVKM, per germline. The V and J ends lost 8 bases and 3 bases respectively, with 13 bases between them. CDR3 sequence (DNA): TGTGCCAGCCGTCAAGACAGTTACTATGGCTACACCTTC. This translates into CASRQDSYYGYTF.

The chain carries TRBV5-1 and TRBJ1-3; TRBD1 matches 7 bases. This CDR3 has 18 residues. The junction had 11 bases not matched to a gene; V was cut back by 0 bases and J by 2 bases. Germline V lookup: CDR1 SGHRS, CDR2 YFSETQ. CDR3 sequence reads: CASSLEPRQGPAGNTIYF. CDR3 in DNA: TGCGCCAGCAGCTTGGAACCGAGACAGGGCCCCGCTGGAAACACCATATATTTT.